The following is a T cell receptor beta chain sequence with its context. The antigen is unknown. The germline gives CDR1 LGHNA, CDR2 YNFKEQ. Trimming cost V 1 base and J 7 bases; bases outside gene matches: 8. The CDR3 runs 17 residues. This record belongs to a study of cytomegalovirus exposure and HLA in healthy donors. Whole-study context: Samples from HLA-typed donors yielded approximately 80 million unique TCRs in an early data release.

With 60 Vbeta and 13 Jbeta primers, the PCR was carried out. Clones were read by immunoSEQ multiplex PCR, and TCRdb kept only the in-frame ones, dropping some. This listing includes over 150,000 clones. The study, taken as a whole, reports: Altogether, more than 150 TCR beta chains were recorded as cytomegalovirus-associated. Across donors, most TCRs were seen rarely, yet some public ones were widespread.

This TCR was sampled from a boy aged 10-17 years in good health and CMV-seronegative. V gene TRBV4-2 combines with J gene TRBJ2-1; 12 nucleotides agree with TRBD2. The specimen was PBMCs. This CDR3 reads CASSQGSSGGARNEQFF. The CDR3 coding sequence is TGTGCCAGCAGCCAAGGGTCTAGCGGGGGGGCGCGAAATGAGCAGTTCTTC.